These 8 T cell receptor beta chains came from one sample sequenced in a study of technical replicates of blood from a handful of donors. The repertoire was sequenced with immunoSEQ multiplex PCR; TCRdb's copy has only in-frame clones and lacks some. The table includes around 93,000 clones, roughly 94% detected once. Sequenced material: T cells isolated from PBMCs. These TCRs come from a human donor in good health.

This rearrangement joins TRBV9 to TRBJ2-1; the match to TRBD2 covers 8 bases. Trimming cost V 4 bases and J 7 bases; bases outside gene matches: 16. Germline V gives CDR1 SGDLS, CDR2 YYNGEE. The CDR3 runs 17 residues. The CDR3 DNA is TGTGCCAGCAGCCTTAGTGCCCGGGAGGGCCTGAGGAATGAGCAGTTCTTC. Translating it yields CASSLSAREGLRNEQFF.

V gene TRBV19 combines with J gene TRBJ1-1; D possibly corresponds to TRBD1 (6 bases). The germline V gene encodes CDR1 LNHDA and CDR2 SQIVND (reference sequence). CDR3 length: 14 amino acids. Trimming pared 7 bases from V and 6 bases from J, leaving 18 bases between. CDR3 in amino acids: CASILGRGSAEAFF. In DNA form, the CDR3 reads TGTGCCAGTATCCTCGGGAGGGGGAGTGCTGAAGCTTTCTTT. The entire variable domain, with the rest obtained from reference TRBV19 and TRBJ1-1, is as follows: DGGITQSPKYLFRKEGQNVTLSCEQNLNHDAMYWYRQDPGQGLRLIYYSQIVNDFQKGDIAEGYSVSREKKESFPLTVTSAQKNPTAFYLCASILGRGSAEAFFGQGTRLTVV.

This rearrangement joins TRBV2 to TRBJ2-7; unclear D gene. The germline V and J ends were trimmed by 2 bases and 3 bases, with 2 bases remaining between them. Germline-derived CDR1 and CDR2 are SNHLY and FYNNEI. The CDR3 contains 11 residues. The CDR3 region is CASSEHYEQYF. The CDR3 DNA is TGTGCCAGCAGTGAACACTACGAGCAGTACTTC. Using reference TRBV2 and TRBJ2-7 for the parts outside the CDR3, the full variable domain is EPEVTQTPSHQVTQMGQEVILRCVPISNHLYFYWYRQILGQKVEFLVSFYNNEISEKSEIFDDQFSVERPDGSNFTLKIRSTKLEDSAMYFCASSEHYEQYFGPGTRLTVT.

Turning to this clone: The junction departs from the called germline gene at one end, perhaps through a read error. The gene calls are TRBV20-1 and TRBJ1-3; D might be TRBD1 (6 bases). Germline-derived CDR1 and CDR2 are DFQATT and SNEGSKA (reference sequence). This CDR3 has 10 amino acids. CDR3: CSARRDTLYF. CDR3 sequence (DNA): TGCAGTGCTAGAAGGGACACCTTATATTTT.

The chain uses TRBV11-3 and TRBJ2-5; tentative D call: TRBD1 (5 bases). Trimming took off 1 base at V and 2 bases at J, with 14 bases between the two ends. CDR1 SGHNT and CDR2 YENEEA come from the germline V gene. The CDR3 is 16 amino acids. The CDR3 DNA follows: TGTGCCAGCAGCTTAGCTCTATTCCAGGGACAAGAGACCCAGTACTTC. As protein: CASSLALFQGQETQYF.

The rearrangement links TRBV7-2 to TRBJ2-3; unclear D gene. Germline V gives CDR1 SGHTA, CDR2 FQGNSA. CDR3 length: 15 amino acids. The V end lost 6 bases, the J end lost 2 bases, and 15 bases lay between the germline ends. In nucleotides, the CDR3 is TGTGCCAGCAGTCCTCCCTGGCCATTCACAGATACGCAGTATTTT. Protein: CASSPPWPFTDTQYF. Supplemented by reference TRBV7-2 and TRBJ2-3, the full variable domain reads GAGVSQSPSNKVTEKGKDVELRCDPISGHTALYWYRQSLGQGLEFLIYFQGNSAPDKSGLPSDRFSAERTGGSVSTLTIQRTQQEDSAVYLCASSPPWPFTDTQYFGPGTRLTVL.

This clone came up once. The chain uses TRBV13 and TRBJ2-7; the match to TRBD2 covers 8 bases. This CDR3 comprises 16 residues. Germline CDR1 and CDR2: PRHDT and FYEKMQ (reference sequence). J gave up 2 bases and V 0 bases, and 6 bases lay outside the gene matches. CDR3 sequence reads: CASSLGLAGPPYEQYF. The DNA for the CDR3 is TGTGCCAGCAGCTTAGGGTTAGCGGGGCCCCCCTACGAGCAGTACTTC.

The chain carries TRBV9 and TRBJ2-1; maybe TRBD1 (6 bases). The germline V and J ends were trimmed by 0 bases and 8 bases, with 12 bases remaining between them. The CDR3 sequence is 14 residues long. Germline V CDR1 and CDR2: SGDLS, YYNGEE. In DNA form, the CDR3 reads TGTGCCAGCAGCGTAGGCCAAGGGGGACATGAGCAGTTCTTC. This encodes CASSVGQGGHEQFF.